This T cell receptor (beta chain) is drawn from a study of OX40 agonist ivuxolimab in advanced cancers. Some background on the complete study: Ivuxolimab, which targeted the costimulatory receptor OX40 (CD134), was an agonistic, fully human IgG2 monoclonal antibody. Intravenous ivuxolimab was administered to patients every 2 weeks at six dose levels: 0.01, 0.1, 0.3, 1.5, 3 and 10 mg/kg. Of the roughly 51 patients in dose escalation, some 19 had hepatocellular carcinoma, some 15 had melanoma, 9 had renal cell carcinoma and 9 had head and neck cancer. In the dose-escalation cohort, 82.7% of patients were male, and the mean age was approximately 64 years, with a range of roughly 23 to 85. Prior anti-PD-1, anti-PD-L1 or anti-CTLA-4 therapy was permitted, and 30% to 50% of dose-escalation patients had received checkpoint inhibitors. Partial responses occurred in three dose-escalation patients: two with cutaneous melanoma and one with hepatocellular carcinoma. The purpose of peripheral TCRbeta sequencing was to test whether ivuxolimab changed TCR sequence diversity and led to clonal T-cell expansion. The paper covers the monotherapy dose-escalation part of the phase I ivuxolimab trial, which included N ≈ 54 patients. Points the paper makes about the study in general: Low levels of normalized T-cell clonal expansion were also seen in some patients who did not respond. Clonal expansion of both CD4+ and CD8+ blood T cells was observed from baseline to week 6 at doses 0.1 to 3.0 mg/kg. After ivuxolimab, CD8+ T cells had more expanded clones than CD4+ T cells on average. Which antigens the clonally expanded peripheral T cells were specific for was not determined. In the 0.1-3.0 mg/kg groups, partial responders had among the lowest normalized peripheral clonal expansion, particularly in CD8+ T cells.

Patients with autoimmune disease history or receiving systemic immunosuppression were excluded from the trial. Peripheral blood for TCR sequencing was collected from all dose cohorts at baseline, on cycle 4 day 1, and on cycle 7 day 1. Samples were obtained from an open-label, multicenter, first-in-human phase I dose-escalation trial of ivuxolimab. The trial enrolled adults with locally advanced or metastatic head and neck squamous cell, hepatocellular, melanoma or renal cell carcinoma. Before TCR sequencing, CD4+ T cells and CD8+ T cells were sorted from peripheral blood as separate populations. The germline V gene yields MGHRA for CDR1 and YSYEKL for CDR2. CDR3 length: 19 amino acids, cysteine to phenylalanine. The CDR3 DNA has 57 bases and is translated from base 1. V drops 0 bases and J drops 0 bases, leaving 15 bases in between. Turning to this clone: Its binding antigen is unknown. Base qualities were left out, and no much larger clone turns up one base away.

Genomic DNA was isolated from the sorted cells so that the TCRbeta CDR3 region could be sequenced. TCRbeta CDR3 regions were sequenced using the immunoSEQ Assay. Here the immuneACCESS table is served through TCRdb, limited to in-frame sequences with V and J called. Missing clones are a known gap in these copies; in checked studies unresolved V genes cover under half, and the rest lacks a known reason. Present in this sample are around 64,000 clones, about 93% of which were seen just once. The ten largest clones take up 6% to 8% of the sample. This receptor was taken from an adult with an advanced solid tumor such as melanoma, head and neck, liver or kidney cancer. Sequenced here: CD4+ or CD8+ T cells sorted from blood, sampled in a trial of the OX40 agonist ivuxolimab. The chain is assembled from TRBV4-1 and TRBJ2-6; perhaps TRBD1 is the D gene, with 5 bases matching. The nucleotide sequence reads as follows: TGCGCCAGCAGCCAAGATCCTGGGGCCTTACGCTCTGGGGCCAACGTCCTGACTTTC. This is translated as CASSQDPGALRSGANVLTF.